The clone carrying this T cell receptor beta chain has a handful of counts. What it binds is not known. The sample belongs to a study of regulatory T cells in long-lasting Graves disease. General observations from the study: The study found TRBV28, TRBJ1-2 and TRBJ2-5 favored in persistent disease.

To make TCR beta libraries, researchers used iRepertoire HTBI primers and Arm-PCR of CDR3 regions. Each CDR3 protein gets one entry after TCRdb re-called the multiplex PCR reads with MiXCR. The repertoire holds about 450,000 distinct CDR3 sequences, with approximately 14% as singletons. Time point here: newly diagnosed GD, antithyroid drugs for less than 3 months. Extracted PBMC RNA gave rise to the TCR library. All patients originated from an endocrinology department located in Xi'an, China. Trimming removed 0 bases from V and 7 bases from J; junction bases left unmatched: 9. CDR3 length equals 15 residues. Per the germline V gene, CDR1 is SGHRS and CDR2 is YFSETQ. This same sample was also taken into another study, of T cells in Graves' hyperthyroidism and ophthalmopathy.

The starting material was peripheral blood mononuclear cells (PBMCs), obtained at new diagnosis, from a patient treated with antithyroid drugs. The TCR comes from a woman in her forties or fifties with Graves disease. This chain connects TRBV5-1 to TRBJ2-7; 8 positions agree with TRBD2. For the CDR3, the DNA is TGCGCCAGCAGCTTGGCCGGGACTAGACCCCTGGAGCAGTACTTC. Translated, it gives CASSLAGTRPLEQYF. Full variable domain (missing parts from reference TRBV5-1 and TRBJ2-7): KAGVTQTPRYLIKTRGQQVTLSCSPISGHRSVSWYQQTPGQGLQFLFEYFSETQRNKGNFPGRFSGRQFSNSRSEMNVSTLELGDSALYLCASSLAGTRPLEQYFGPGTRLTVT.